The clone carrying this TCR beta chain was found once. The sample belongs to a study of blood T cell repertoires in COVID-19. For the study at large: PBMCs, B-cell-depleted T cells, or T cells were the source of the cDNA or gDNA that made up the material.

In germline, CDR1 is SGHKS, CDR2 YYEKEE (reference sequence). The CDR3 extends over 15 amino acids. With 1 base clipped from V and 2 bases from J, the junction kept 0 bases outside the gene matches. Original handling: Nucleated cell counts were estimated from reference gene primer amplification. Method: immunoSEQ multiplex PCR; TCRdb's copy keeps in-frame clones and lacks some. The V and J calls and clone size are taken from that table; D and trimming were inferred from the DNA. Here the sample spans some 240,000 clones, around 84% being singletons. Self-reported history from a screening survey and questionnaire set each donor's cohort.

This TCR was recovered from a man aged 30 to 45 with acute COVID-19. The specimen sequenced was PBMCs or T cells enriched from blood (not recorded which). V is TRBV5-5 and J is TRBJ2-1, with 10 bases identical to TRBD2. CDR3 DNA sequence: TGTGCCAGCAGCTTGACTAGCGGGACCTACAATGAGCAGTTCTTC. This translates into CASSLTSGTYNEQFF.